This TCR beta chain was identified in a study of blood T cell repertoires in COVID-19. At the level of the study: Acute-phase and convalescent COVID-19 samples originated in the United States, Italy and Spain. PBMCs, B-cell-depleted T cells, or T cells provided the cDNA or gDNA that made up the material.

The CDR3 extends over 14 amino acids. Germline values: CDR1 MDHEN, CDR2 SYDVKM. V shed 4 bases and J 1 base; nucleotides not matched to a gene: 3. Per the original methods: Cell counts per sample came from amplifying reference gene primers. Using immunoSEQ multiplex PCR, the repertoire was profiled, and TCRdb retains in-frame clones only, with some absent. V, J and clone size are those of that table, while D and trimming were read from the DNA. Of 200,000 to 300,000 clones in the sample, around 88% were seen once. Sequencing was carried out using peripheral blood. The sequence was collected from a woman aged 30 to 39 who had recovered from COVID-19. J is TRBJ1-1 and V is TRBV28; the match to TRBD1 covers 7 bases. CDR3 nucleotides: TGTGCCAGCAGTTGGACAGGAGAGAACACTGAAGCTTTCTTT. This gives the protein CASSWTGENTEAFF. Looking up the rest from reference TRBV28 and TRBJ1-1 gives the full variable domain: DVKVTQSSRYLVKRTGEKVFLECVQDMDHENMFWYRQDPGLGLRLIYFSYDVKMKEKGDIPEGYSVSREKKERFSLILESASTNQTSMYLCASSWTGENTEAFFGQGTRLTVV.